This TCR beta chain was sequenced during a study of shared clonotypes between healthy human individuals. Unsorted PBMC DNA was sequenced on ten immunoSEQ deep assay plates. Profiled with immunoSEQ multiplex PCR; TCRdb holds only in-frame clones, not every one. This table holds fewer than 650,000 clones, around 80% found once. CDR1 is SQVTM and CDR2 is ANQGSEA in the germline V gene. V was trimmed by 5 bases and J by 4 bases, leaving 15 bases between them. This CDR3 spans 14 amino acids. Sequencing was carried out using PBMCs. The sequence was collected from a woman between 40 and 55 years old in good health. Some clones in this sample may be carry-over from other donors' samples. This sequence joins TRBV29-1 and TRBJ1-3, with D possibly being TRBD1 (5 bases). The CDR3 DNA sequence: TGCAGCGTTACCCGGGACTTAGCGGGAAACACCATATATTTT. Protein: CSVTRDLAGNTIYF.